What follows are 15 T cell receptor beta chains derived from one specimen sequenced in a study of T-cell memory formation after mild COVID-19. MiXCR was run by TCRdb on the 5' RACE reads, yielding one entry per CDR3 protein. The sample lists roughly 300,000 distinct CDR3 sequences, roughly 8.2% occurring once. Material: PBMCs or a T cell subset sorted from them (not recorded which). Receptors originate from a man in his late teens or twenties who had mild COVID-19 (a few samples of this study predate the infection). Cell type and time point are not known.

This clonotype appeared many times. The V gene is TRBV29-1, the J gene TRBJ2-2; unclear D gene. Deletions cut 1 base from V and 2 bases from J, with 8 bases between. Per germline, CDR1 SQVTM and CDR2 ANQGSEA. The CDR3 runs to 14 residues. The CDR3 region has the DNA TGCAGCGTTGAAGGTGATCTCAACACCGGGGAGCTGTTTTTT. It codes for CSVEGDLNTGELFF.

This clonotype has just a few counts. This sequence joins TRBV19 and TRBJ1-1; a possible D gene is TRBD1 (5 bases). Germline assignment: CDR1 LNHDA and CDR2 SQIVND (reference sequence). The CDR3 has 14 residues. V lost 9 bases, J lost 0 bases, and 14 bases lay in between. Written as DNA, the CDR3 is TGTGCCAGCGCCCGGGGGGTCATGAACACTGAAGCTTTCTTT. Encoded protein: CASARGVMNTEAFF.

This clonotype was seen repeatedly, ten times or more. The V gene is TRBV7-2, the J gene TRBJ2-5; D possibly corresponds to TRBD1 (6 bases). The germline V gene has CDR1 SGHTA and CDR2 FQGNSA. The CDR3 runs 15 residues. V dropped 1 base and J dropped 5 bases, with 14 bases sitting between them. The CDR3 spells CASSLDRAVSETQYF. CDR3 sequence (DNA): TGTGCCAGCAGCTTAGACAGGGCGGTATCGGAGACCCAGTACTTC.

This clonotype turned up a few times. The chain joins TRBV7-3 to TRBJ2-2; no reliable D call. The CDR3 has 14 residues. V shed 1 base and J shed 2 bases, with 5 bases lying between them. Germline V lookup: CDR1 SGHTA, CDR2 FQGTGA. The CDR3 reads CASSLSLNTGELFF. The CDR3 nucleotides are TGTGCCAGCAGCTTAAGTTTAAACACCGGGGAGCTGTTTTTT.

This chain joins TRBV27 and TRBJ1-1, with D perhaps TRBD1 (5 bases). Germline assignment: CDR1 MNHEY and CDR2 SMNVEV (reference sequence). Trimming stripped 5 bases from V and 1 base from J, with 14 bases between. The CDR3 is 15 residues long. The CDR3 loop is CASSDSWGTNTEAFF. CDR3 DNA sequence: TGTGCCAGCAGTGATTCGTGGGGGACGAACACTGAAGCTTTCTTT.

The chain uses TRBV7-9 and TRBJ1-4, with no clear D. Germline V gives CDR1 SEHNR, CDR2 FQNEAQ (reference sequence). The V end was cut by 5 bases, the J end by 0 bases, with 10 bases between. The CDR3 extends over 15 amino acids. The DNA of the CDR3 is TGTGCCAGCAGCCGATCGGAGGCAACTAATGAAAAACTGTTTTTT. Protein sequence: CASSRSEATNEKLFF. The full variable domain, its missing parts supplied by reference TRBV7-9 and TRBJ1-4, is DTGVSQNPRHKITKRGQNVTFRCDPISEHNRLYWYRQTLGQGPEFLTYFQNEAQLEKSRLLSDRFSAERPKGSFSTLEIQRTEQGDSAMYLCASSRSEATNEKLFFGSGTQLSVL.

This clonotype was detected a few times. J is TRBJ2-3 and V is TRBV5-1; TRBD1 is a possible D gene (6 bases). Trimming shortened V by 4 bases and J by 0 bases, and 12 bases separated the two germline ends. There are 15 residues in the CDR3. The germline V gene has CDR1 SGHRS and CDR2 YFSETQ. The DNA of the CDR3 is TGCGCCAGCAGCCCCAAGACAGGAAGCACAGATACGCAGTATTTT. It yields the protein CASSPKTGSTDTQYF.

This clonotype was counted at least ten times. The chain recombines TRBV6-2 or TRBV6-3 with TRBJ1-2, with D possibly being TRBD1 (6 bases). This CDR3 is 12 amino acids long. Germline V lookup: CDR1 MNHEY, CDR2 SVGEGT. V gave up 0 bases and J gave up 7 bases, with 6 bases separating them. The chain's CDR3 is CASSYSDSGYTF. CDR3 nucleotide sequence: TGTGCCAGCAGTTACTCGGACAGTGGCTACACCTTC.

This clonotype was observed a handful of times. The CDR3 DNA sequence: TGTGCCAGCAGTTACTCGGGGTCCCCGAACACTGAAGCTTTCTTT. Its translation: CASSYSGSPNTEAFF. The rearrangement joins TRBV6-5 to TRBJ1-1; no firm D call. The V gene's germline CDR1 is MNHEY and CDR2 SVGAGI. V was clipped by 0 bases and J by 1 base, with 9 bases between them. The CDR3 covers 15 residues.

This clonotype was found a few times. The CDR3 DNA is TGTGCCAGCAGTTTTTTCCAGGGACTCTACGAGCAGTACTTC. This sequence encodes CASSFFQGLYEQYF. This chain joins TRBV12-3 or TRBV12-4 and TRBJ2-7; D is possibly TRBD2 (6 bases). The CDR3 is 14 amino acids. Trimming pared 3 bases from V and 3 bases from J, leaving 12 bases between.

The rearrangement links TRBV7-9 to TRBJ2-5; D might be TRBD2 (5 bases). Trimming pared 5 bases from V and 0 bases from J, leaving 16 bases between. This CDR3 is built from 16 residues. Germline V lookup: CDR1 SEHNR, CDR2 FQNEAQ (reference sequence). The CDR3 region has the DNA TGTGCCAGCAGCCCAGTTGGGAGTGGGTACCAAGAGACCCAGTACTTC. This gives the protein CASSPVGSGYQETQYF.

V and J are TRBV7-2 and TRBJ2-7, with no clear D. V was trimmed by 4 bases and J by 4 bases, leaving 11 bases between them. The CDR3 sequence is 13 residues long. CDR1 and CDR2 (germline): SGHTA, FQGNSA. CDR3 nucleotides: TGTGCCAGCAGCTCACCAGCGCTGTACGAGCAGTACTTC. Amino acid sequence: CASSSPALYEQYF.

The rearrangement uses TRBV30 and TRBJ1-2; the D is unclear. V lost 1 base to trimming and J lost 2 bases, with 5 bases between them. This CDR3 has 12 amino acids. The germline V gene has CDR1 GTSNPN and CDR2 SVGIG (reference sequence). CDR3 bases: TGTGCCTGGAGTGGGAACAACTATGGCTACACCTTC. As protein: CAWSGNNYGYTF.

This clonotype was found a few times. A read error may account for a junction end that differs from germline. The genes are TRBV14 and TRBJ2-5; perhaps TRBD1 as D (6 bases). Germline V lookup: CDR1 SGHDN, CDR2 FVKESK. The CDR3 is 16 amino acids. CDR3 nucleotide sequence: TGTGCCAGCAGCCAAGCGAGAGGACAGATCCAAGGGACCCAGTACTTC. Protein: CASSQARGQIQGTQYF. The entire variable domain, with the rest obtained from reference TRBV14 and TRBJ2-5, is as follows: EAGVTQFPSHSVIEKGQTVTLRCDPISGHDNLYWYRRVMGKEIKFLLHFVKESKQDESGMPNNRFLAERTGGTYSTLKVQPAELEDSGVYFCASSQARGQIQGTQYFGPGTRLLVL.

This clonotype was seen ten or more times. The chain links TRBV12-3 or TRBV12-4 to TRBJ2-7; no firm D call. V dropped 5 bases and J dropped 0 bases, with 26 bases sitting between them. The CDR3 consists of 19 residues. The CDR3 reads CASSLLNREIFYSSYEQYF. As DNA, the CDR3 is TGTGCCAGCAGTCTCCTGAATAGGGAAATCTTCTATAGCTCCTACGAGCAGTACTTC.